Here is one TCR beta chain with its context. Its specificity is unknown. This CDR3 is also generated by other DNA sequences in the sample. The data derive from a study of shared clonotypes between healthy human individuals. The study, taken as a whole, reports: The sharing of approximately 4.6% of naive CD4 clonotypes was seen across a few donors. Donor clonotype sharing was expected to depend on sequencing depth. Only blood samples were collected, and tissue repertoires likely differ.

With 1 base clipped from V and 1 base from J, the junction kept 5 bases outside the gene matches. This CDR3 spans 16 amino acids. The V gene's germline CDR1 is SEHNR and CDR2 FQNEAQ (reference sequence). Assay execution proceeded at the deep level. The method was immunoSEQ multiplex PCR; TCRdb's version includes in-frame clones alone and lacks a portion of them. In the table there are about 1,900,000 clones, about 95% of which are singletons. CD45RO-negative cells were positively selected for CCR7, leaving out terminally differentiated effector memory CD45RA+ cells. This receptor was obtained from a man aged 18 to 30 in good health. The material sequenced was naive CD8+ T cells sorted from blood. The chain combines TRBV7-9 with TRBJ1-1; 8 positions match TRBD1. The CDR3 DNA sequence: TGTGCCAGCAGCTTAGGTTGGGGACAGGAGAACACTGAAGCTTTCTTT. Amino acid sequence: CASSLGWGQENTEAFF. Full variable domain (missing parts from reference TRBV7-9 and TRBJ1-1): DTGVSQNPRHKITKRGQNVTFRCDPISEHNRLYWYRQTLGQGPEFLTYFQNEAQLEKSRLLSDRFSAERPKGSFSTLEIQRTEQGDSAMYLCASSLGWGQENTEAFFGQGTRLTVV.